This T cell receptor beta chain was identified during a study of T cells in localized non-small cell lung cancer. Comments on this clone: The antigen is undetermined.

The germline V gene encodes CDR1 MGHRA and CDR2 YSYEKL. The CDR3 spans 13 residues. V was shortened by 0 bases and J by 10 bases, with 10 bases between the two germline ends. Sequencing used immunoSEQ multiplex PCR; TCRdb keeps in-frame clones, though not all of them. The table lists tens of thousands of clones, 80% to 90% of them singletons. Points from the study as a whole: A denser population of T cells in blood accompanied longer overall survival. Sequencing was limited to one tumor region, leaving the possibility of heterogeneity open.

This clonotype was obtained from a man between 40 and 75 years old with stage I squamous cell lung carcinoma. The sample here was peripheral blood, taken before any cancer treatment. The chain employs TRBV4-1 and TRBJ2-1; D possibly uses TRBD1 or TRBD2 (5 bases each). Written as DNA, the CDR3 is TGCGCCAGCAGCCAAGAGATCAGGGACGAGCAGTTCTTC. Its translation is CASSQEIRDEQFF.